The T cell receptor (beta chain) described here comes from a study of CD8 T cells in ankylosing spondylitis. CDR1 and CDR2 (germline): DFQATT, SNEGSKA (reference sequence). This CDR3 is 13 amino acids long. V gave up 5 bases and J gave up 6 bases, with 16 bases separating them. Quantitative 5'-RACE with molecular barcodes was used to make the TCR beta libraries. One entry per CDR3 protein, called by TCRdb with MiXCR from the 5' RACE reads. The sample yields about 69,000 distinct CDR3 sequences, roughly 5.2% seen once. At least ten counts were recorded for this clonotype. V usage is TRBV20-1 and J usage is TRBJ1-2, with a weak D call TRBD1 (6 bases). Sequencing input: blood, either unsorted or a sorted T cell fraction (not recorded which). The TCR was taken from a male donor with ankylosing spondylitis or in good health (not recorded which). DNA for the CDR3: TGCAGTGCTGGGGGGGGGGCTTTAAATGGCTACACCTTC. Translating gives CSAGGGALNGYTF.